The clone carrying this T cell receptor beta chain was recorded only once. The data are from a study of CD8 T cells in Susac syndrome. V was pared by 2 bases and J by 9 bases, with 9 bases between. Germline CDR1 and CDR2: SGHRS and YFSETQ. CDR3 length: 12 amino acids. After extraction with the RNeasy kit, roughly 0.5 to 1 ug of the RNA was reverse transcribed using random hexamers. Each CDR3 protein is one row after TCRdb ran MiXCR on the immunoSEQ multiplex PCR reads. Of about 140,000 distinct CDR3 sequences in the sample, approximately 95% are singletons; the top ten hold approximately 0.27%. The rearrangement joins TRBV5-1 to TRBJ2-1; the D is unclear. This TCR was recovered from a human donor in good health. The source material was CD8+ T cells from PBMCs. The chain's CDR3 is CASSFRFGEQFF. In nucleotides, the CDR3 is TGCGCCAGCAGCTTTCGGTTTGGTGAGCAGTTCTTC.